One sample yielded the 27 T cell receptor beta chains listed below, sequenced in a study of lung T cells in sarcoidosis with Löfgren's syndrome (dated by TCRdb to 2015 to 2018). Sequencing was performed on an Illumina MiSeq. TCRdb reprocessed the public reads (quality trimming at Q25 with fastp, clone calling with MiXCR) and kept in-frame beta chains. Each CDR3 protein gets just one entry, which takes the most common genes and DNA from the rows behind it. This sample holds approximately 2,500 distinct CDR3 sequences; about 29% were observed only once. Clones ranked in the top ten supply about 8.7% of the sample. Sequencing used CD4+ T cells from PBMCs. These receptors were obtained from a human donor with sarcoidosis (Löfgren's syndrome or another form), or a control subject (not recorded which).

This clonotype has more than one count but fewer than ten. The chain carries TRBV27 and TRBJ2-7, with 9 bases fitting TRBD2. The CDR3 extends over 15 amino acids. With 6 bases clipped from V and 2 bases from J, the junction kept 8 bases outside the gene matches. Germline loops: CDR1 MNHEY, CDR2 SMNVEV (reference sequence). CDR3 bases: TGTGCCAGCAGATACGGGCGGGAGGGAACCTACGAGCAGTACTTC. Translated: CASRYGREGTYEQYF.

Within the sample, this clonotype is medium-sized. This sequence joins TRBV28 and TRBJ2-7, with D tentatively TRBD1 or TRBD2 (5 bases each). The CDR3 contains 15 residues. Trimming took off 3 bases at V and 2 bases at J, with 14 bases between the two ends. Per germline, CDR1 MDHEN and CDR2 SYDVKM. Here the CDR3 DNA reads TGTGCCAGCAGTTTCTCCGGGACCCGCCCCTACGAGCAGTACTTC. Translated, it gives CASSFSGTRPYEQYF.

This clonotype is categorized as medium-sized. This chain connects TRBV2 to TRBJ2-7; 7 bases match TRBD1. The ends lost 0 bases at V and 1 base at J; junction bases unmatched: 6. This CDR3 is built from 16 residues. Looked up from germline, CDR1 is SNHLY and CDR2 is FYNNEI. The CDR3 DNA reads as TGTGCCAGCAGTGAAGCGCTTGGGGACAGTTCCTACGAGCAGTACTTC. Encoded protein: CASSEALGDSSYEQYF.

To note about this clonotype: The conserved phenylalanine or tryptophan is not found at the CDR3 terminus, so this likely reflects a read error. V gene TRBV28 combines with J gene TRBJ2-1; D ambiguous. CDR1 is MDHEN, CDR2 SYDVKM, per germline. This CDR3 spans 14 amino acids. Trimming took 6 bases from V and 0 from J, leaving 9 bases between them. This CDR3 reads CASSDRPSYNEQFS. CDR3 sequence (DNA): TGTGCCAGCAGCGATAGGCCCTCCTACAATGAGCAGTTCTCC.

In its sample, this clonotype ranks as medium-sized (0.01 to 0.1%). V and J are TRBV5-1 and TRBJ1-2; 9 nucleotides line up with TRBD1. Germline V gene data show CDR1 as SGHRS and CDR2 as YFSETQ. V was pared by 4 bases and J by 8 bases, with 15 bases of the junction left unmatched. The CDR3 is 16 amino acids. The CDR3 DNA is TGCGCCAGCAGCCACCGACCCGGGACAGGGATTGACGGCTACACCTTC. It codes for CASSHRPGTGIDGYTF.

In the case of this clonotype: A much more abundant neighbour one base away suggests this may be a read error. J is TRBJ1-1 and V is TRBV7-2; no definite D call. The length of the CDR3 is 14 residues. Germline CDR1 and CDR2: SGHTA and FQGNSA. For the CDR3, the DNA is TGTGCCGGCAGCTTAGCCGCCGGGAACACTGAAGCTTTCTTT. Its protein product is CAGSLAAGNTEAFF. The complete variable domain, with remaining parts taken from reference TRBV7-2 and TRBJ1-1, reads GAGVSQSPSNKVTEKGKDVELRCDPISGHTALYWYRQSLGQGLEFLIYFQGNSAPDKSGLPSDRFSAERTGGSVSTLTIQRTQQEDSAVYLCAGSLAAGNTEAFFGQGTRLTVV.

This clonotype is medium-sized (0.01 to 0.1%) in the sample. The chain uses TRBV4-2 and TRBJ2-7; the match to TRBD2 covers 9 bases. CDR3 length: 16 amino acids. Per germline, CDR1 LGHNA and CDR2 YNFKEQ. V gave up 0 bases and J gave up 3 bases; unmatched junction bases: 6. CDR3 nucleotide sequence: TGTGCCAGCAGCCAAGACGGGCGGGAGGGCCTCTACGAGCAGTACTTC. Translating gives CASSQDGREGLYEQYF.

This clonotype is large in the sample. The chain couples TRBV4-1 to TRBJ1-5; weak D call: TRBD1 (5 bases). This CDR3 spans 17 amino acids. V lost 0 bases and J lost 1, with 13 bases in between. CDR1 and CDR2 from the germline V gene are MGHRA and YSYEKL. The CDR3 nucleotides read TGCGCCAGCAGCCAAGAGGTGAGGGGTACGAGCAATCAGCCCCAGCATTTT. Its protein is CASSQEVRGTSNQPQHF.

This clonotype is deemed medium-sized. The rearrangement uses TRBV12-3 or TRBV12-4 and TRBJ1-1; D is unclear. The CDR3 is made up of 12 amino acids. Trimming left V 3 bases short and J 8 bases short, with 10 bases between. Here the CDR3 reads CASSFKEWEAFF. CDR3 DNA sequence: TGTGCCAGCAGTTTCAAGGAGTGGGAAGCTTTCTTT.

This clonotype is medium-sized by share. This sequence joins TRBV10-1 and TRBJ2-1; D gene ambiguous. In germline, CDR1 is WNHNN, CDR2 SYGVQD (reference sequence). There are 13 residues in the CDR3. V was trimmed by 3 bases and J by 2 bases, leaving 5 bases between them. CDR3 in amino acids: CASSEKAYNEQFF. The CDR3 DNA sequence: TGCGCCAGCAGTGAAAAAGCCTACAATGAGCAGTTCTTC.

This clonotype is categorized as large. This sequence joins TRBV27 and TRBJ2-1, with 8 bases aligning to TRBD2. V gave up 4 bases and J gave up 6 bases; unmatched junction bases: 5. The CDR3 runs 14 residues. Germline V lookup: CDR1 MNHEY, CDR2 SMNVEV (reference sequence). The CDR3 loop reads CASSYVGRGNEQFF. In nucleotides, the CDR3 is TGTGCCAGCAGTTACGTCGGGAGGGGCAATGAGCAGTTCTTC.

Judged by abundance, this clonotype is large. This CDR3 reads CSARDLSGNQPQHF. The CDR3 bases are TGCAGTGCTAGAGACCTTTCCGGCAATCAGCCCCAGCATTTT. This rearrangement joins TRBV20-1 to TRBJ1-5; D uncertain. There are 14 residues in the CDR3. Per the germline V gene, CDR1 is DFQATT and CDR2 is SNEGSKA (reference sequence). V gave up 0 bases and J gave up 2 bases, with 8 bases separating them.

This clonotype is medium-sized. The V gene is TRBV20-1, the J gene TRBJ2-2, with 7 bases identical to TRBD1. Trimming at V came to 5 bases and at J to 4 bases, leaving 10 bases not matched to a gene. The CDR3 is 15 amino acids. The germline V gene encodes CDR1 DFQATT and CDR2 SNEGSKA (reference sequence). The CDR3 DNA reads TGCAGTGCTGGCAGGGGGTCTAAGCTCACCGGGGAGCTGTTTTTT. This encodes CSAGRGSKLTGELFF.

Relative to its sample, this clonotype is medium-sized. The CDR3 DNA is TGTGCCAGCAGTCTTAAACAGGGTAGGAGCAATCAGCCCCAGCATTTT. Its translation is CASSLKQGRSNQPQHF. The chain couples TRBV28 to TRBJ1-5; D is perhaps TRBD1 (6 bases). CDR3 size: 16 residues. Germline loops: CDR1 MDHEN, CDR2 SYDVKM. Trimming removed 5 bases at V and 1 base at J, with 15 bases between.

This clonotype is medium-sized. The gene calls are TRBV11-2 and TRBJ2-5; 10 bases map to TRBD1. This CDR3 has 15 residues. The germline V gene has CDR1 SGHAT and CDR2 FQNNGV. V dropped 5 bases and J dropped 4; count of bases not matched to a gene: 7. The DNA of the CDR3 is TGTGCCAGCAGCAGCGGGACAGGGGTGGGAGAGACCCAGTACTTC. This codes for CASSSGTGVGETQYF.

This clonotype showed up many times. This clone may be a read error of a much larger clone one base away. V usage is TRBV6-2 or TRBV6-3 and J usage is TRBJ2-1; 7 nucleotides match TRBD2. Germline-derived CDR1 and CDR2 are MNHEY and SVGEGT. This CDR3 has 16 residues. This chain's CDR3 is CVSSYDPGGSYNEQFF. Written as DNA, the CDR3 is TGTGTCAGCAGTTACGATCCGGGAGGATCCTACAATGAGCAGTTCTTC.

By share, this clonotype counts as large. The rearrangement uses TRBV20-1 and TRBJ2-5; D is undetermined. The germline gives CDR1 DFQATT, CDR2 SNEGSKA (reference sequence). The CDR3 sequence is 13 residues long. The V gene lost 4 bases and the J gene lost 2 bases, with 11 bases spanning the gap. As DNA, the CDR3 is TGCAGTGCTAATTTACACACGCAAGAGACCCAGTACTTC. Its translation: CSANLHTQETQYF.

This clonotype rates as medium-sized. J is TRBJ2-2 and V is TRBV19, with TRBD1 as a possible D gene (5 bases). The ends were cut back, 5 bases at V and 2 bases at J, with 6 bases in the middle. Germline V gives CDR1 LNHDA, CDR2 SQIVND (reference sequence). This CDR3 comprises 13 residues. CDR3 sequence (DNA): TGTGCCAGTAGTGACAGAAACACCGGGGAGCTGTTTTTT. Residues: CASSDRNTGELFF.

This clonotype is judged large. The CDR3 sequence is CASSPTDMGLPRHEQYF. DNA of the CDR3: TGTGCCAGCAGTCCGACGGATATGGGACTGCCCAGGCACGAGCAGTACTTC. V usage is TRBV27 and J usage is TRBJ2-7, with D possibly being TRBD2 (6 bases). V dropped 5 bases and J dropped 5 bases, with 25 bases sitting between them. The germline V gene has CDR1 MNHEY and CDR2 SMNVEV (reference sequence). The CDR3 runs to 17 residues.

In this sample, this clonotype turned up many times. This could be a read error, since a much larger clone is one nucleotide away. The chain joins TRBV18 to TRBJ2-1, with TRBD1 matching over 7 bases. The V and J ends lost 4 bases and 9 bases, in that order; junction bases with no gene match: 9. The CDR3 consists of 14 residues. Germline CDR1 reads KGHSH; CDR2 reads LQKENI. CDR3 protein: CASSRGQVLGEQFF. The CDR3, as DNA: TGTGCCAGCTCACGCGGACAGGTCCTGGGTGAGCAGTTCTTC.

In this sample, this clonotype is large. The V gene is TRBV15, the J gene TRBJ2-1; unclear D gene. The CDR3 is 13 amino acids. In germline, CDR1 is LNHNV, CDR2 YYDKDF (reference sequence). V was cut by 0 bases and J by 1 base, with 1 base left in between. The CDR3 region is CATSRDSYNEQFF. CDR3 sequence (DNA): TGTGCCACCAGCAGAGATTCCTACAATGAGCAGTTCTTC.

By frequency in the sample, this clonotype is large (0.1 to 1%). V gene TRBV27 combines with J gene TRBJ1-1, with D possibly TRBD1 on 6 matching bases. The CDR3 is 15 residues long. The V gene lost 7 bases and the J gene lost 0 bases, with 15 bases spanning the gap. The V gene's germline CDR1 is MNHEY and CDR2 SMNVEV (reference sequence). In DNA form, the CDR3 reads TGTGCCAGCAAAAGGTTCTGGACAGTGAACACTGAAGCTTTCTTT. Its protein product is CASKRFWTVNTEAFF.

In its sample, this clonotype ranks as medium-sized. The chain couples TRBV7-9 to TRBJ2-7, with D unclear. Germline CDR1 reads SEHNR; CDR2 reads FQNEAQ (reference sequence). The CDR3 spans 15 residues. With 5 bases removed from V and 0 bases from J, the gap between germline ends came to 14 bases. CDR3 in amino acids: CASSGRWGSSYEQYF. The CDR3 DNA is TGTGCCAGCAGCGGAAGGTGGGGAAGCTCCTACGAGCAGTACTTC.

This clonotype has just a few counts. A much bigger clone sits one base away, suggesting this may be a read error. This chain links TRBV12-3 or TRBV12-4 with TRBJ1-1; 10 positions agree with TRBD1. J gave up 11 bases and V 8 bases, and 5 bases lay outside the gene matches. The CDR3 extends over 11 amino acids. In DNA, the CDR3 is TGTGCCAGCGGAGACAGGGGGCGTGCTTTCTTT. Encoded protein: CASGDRGRAFF.

In regard to this clonotype: Without the conserved terminal phenylalanine or tryptophan, this CDR3 likely stems from a read error. The rearrangement joins TRBV20-1 to TRBJ2-1; no reliable D call. CDR3 length equals 15 residues. The germline V gene encodes CDR1 DFQATT and CDR2 SNEGSKA (reference sequence). Trimming cost V 0 bases and J 2 bases, with 11 bases left between them. The CDR3 sequence: CSARERARPYNEQFL. CDR3 bases: TGCAGTGCTAGAGAGAGAGCACGCCCCTACAATGAGCAGTTCCTC.

This clonotype was seen many times. V is TRBV29-1 and J is TRBJ2-2; 9 nucleotides agree with TRBD2. Trimming removed 6 bases from V and 6 bases from J; junction bases left unmatched: 8. CDR1 is SQVTM and CDR2 is ANQGSEA in the germline V gene. The CDR3 spans 14 residues. DNA of the CDR3: TGCAGCGTCTTAGCGGGAGTAGGCGCCGGGGAGCTGTTTTTT. Translating it yields CSVLAGVGAGELFF.

This chain links TRBV18 with TRBJ2-3, with D tentatively TRBD2 (5 bases). Germline V gene sequence: CDR1 KGHSH, CDR2 LQKENI. V was clipped by 8 bases and J by 2 bases, with 14 bases between them. The CDR3 length is 14 residues. The DNA for the CDR3 is TGTGCCAGCCAGACCAGCGGAGTCACAGATACGCAGTATTTT. Protein product: CASQTSGVTDTQYF. The variable domain in full, completed from reference TRBV18 and TRBJ2-3, reads NAGVMQNPRHLVRRRGQEARLRCSPMKGHSHVYWYRQLPEEGLKFMVYLQKENIIDESGMPKERFSAEFPKEGPSILRIQQVVRGDSAAYFCASQTSGVTDTQYFGPGTRLTVL.